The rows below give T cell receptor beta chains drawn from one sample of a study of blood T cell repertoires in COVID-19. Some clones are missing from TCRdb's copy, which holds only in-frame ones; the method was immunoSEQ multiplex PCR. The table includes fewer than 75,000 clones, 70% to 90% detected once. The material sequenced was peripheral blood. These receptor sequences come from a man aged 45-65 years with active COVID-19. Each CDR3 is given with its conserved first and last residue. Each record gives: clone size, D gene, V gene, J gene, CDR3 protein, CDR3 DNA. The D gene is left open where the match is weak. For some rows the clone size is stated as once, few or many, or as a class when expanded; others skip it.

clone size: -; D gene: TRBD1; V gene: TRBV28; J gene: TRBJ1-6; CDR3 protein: CASNRQGAGNSPLHF; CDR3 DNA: TGTGCCAGCAACCGACAGGGGGCAGGTAATTCACCCCTCCACTTT
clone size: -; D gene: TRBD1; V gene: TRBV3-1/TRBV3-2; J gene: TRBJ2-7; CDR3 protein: CASSQTGDEQYF; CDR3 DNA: TGTGCCAGCAGCCAGACAGGGGACGAGCAGTACTTC
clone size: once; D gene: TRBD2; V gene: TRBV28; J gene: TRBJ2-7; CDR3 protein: CASSGPGLAGGEQYF; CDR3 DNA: TGTGCCAGCAGTGGACCCGGACTAGCGGGAGGCGAGCAGTACTTC
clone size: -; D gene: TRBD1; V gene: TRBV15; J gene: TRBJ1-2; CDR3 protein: CATSTHLGQSLGYTF; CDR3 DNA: TGTGCCACCAGCACCCATCTGGGACAGTCTTTGGGCTACACCTTC
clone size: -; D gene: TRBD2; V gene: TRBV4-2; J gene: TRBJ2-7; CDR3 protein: CASSHDPSGAYEQYF; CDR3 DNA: TGTGCCAGCAGCCACGACCCTAGCGGGGCGTACGAGCAGTACTTC
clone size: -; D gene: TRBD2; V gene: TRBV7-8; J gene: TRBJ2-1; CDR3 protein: CASSLGGTSVGEQFF; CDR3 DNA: TGTGCCAGCAGCTTAGGAGGGACTAGCGTTGGTGAGCAGTTCTTC
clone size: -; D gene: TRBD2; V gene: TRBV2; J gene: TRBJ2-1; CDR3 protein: CASSTQGLAGSNEQFF; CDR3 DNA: TGTGCCAGCAGCACCCAGGGACTAGCGGGGAGCAATGAGCAGTTCTTC
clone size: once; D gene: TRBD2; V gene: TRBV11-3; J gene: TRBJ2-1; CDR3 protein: CASSFRLAGGGEQFF; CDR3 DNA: TGTGCCAGCAGCTTCCGACTAGCGGGGGGCGGTGAGCAGTTCTTC
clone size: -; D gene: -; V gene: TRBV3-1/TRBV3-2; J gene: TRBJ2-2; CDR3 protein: CASSQRLQGPTGELFF; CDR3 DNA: TGTGCCAGCAGCCAAAGGCTCCAGGGGCCCACCGGGGAGCTGTTTTTT
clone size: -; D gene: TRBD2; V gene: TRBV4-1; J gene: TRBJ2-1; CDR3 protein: CASSQASGGSLDEQFF; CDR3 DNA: TGCGCCAGCAGCCAAGCCAGCGGGGGGTCCCTCGATGAGCAGTTCTTC
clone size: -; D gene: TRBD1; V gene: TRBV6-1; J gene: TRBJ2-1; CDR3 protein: CASSEWGQGEQFF; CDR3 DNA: TGTGCCAGCAGTGAATGGGGACAGGGTGAGCAGTTCTTC
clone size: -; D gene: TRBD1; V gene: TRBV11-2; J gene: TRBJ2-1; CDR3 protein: CASSFLSGQVYNEQFF; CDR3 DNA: TGTGCCAGCAGCTTCCTCTCGGGACAGGTCTACAATGAGCAGTTCTTC
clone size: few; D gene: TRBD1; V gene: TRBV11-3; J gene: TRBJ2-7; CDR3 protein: CASSRGRTGILSEQYF; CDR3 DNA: TGTGCCAGCAGCCGAGGGAGGACAGGGATACTAAGCGAGCAGTACTTC
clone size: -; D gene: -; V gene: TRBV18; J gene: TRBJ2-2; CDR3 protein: CASSPRGSGELFF; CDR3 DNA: TGTGCCAGCTCACCCCGAGGCAGCGGGGAGCTGTTTTTT
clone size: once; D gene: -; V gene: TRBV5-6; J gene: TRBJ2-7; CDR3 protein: CASSGYGSRYEQYF; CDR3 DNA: TGTGCCAGCAGCGGTTACGGGAGCCGGTACGAGCAGTACTTC
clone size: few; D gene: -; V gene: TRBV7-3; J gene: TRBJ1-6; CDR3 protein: CASSLSAGGSPLHF; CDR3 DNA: TGTGCCAGCAGCTTAAGCGCAGGAGGTTCACCCCTCCACTTT
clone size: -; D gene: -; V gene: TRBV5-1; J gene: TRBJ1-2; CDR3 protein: CASREESYGYTF; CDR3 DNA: TGCGCCAGCAGAGAGGAGTCGTACGGCTACACCTTC
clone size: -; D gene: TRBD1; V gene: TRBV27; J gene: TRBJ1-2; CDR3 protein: CASGQTGGGGYTF; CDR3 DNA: TGTGCCAGCGGACAGACAGGGGGCGGTGGCTACACCTTC
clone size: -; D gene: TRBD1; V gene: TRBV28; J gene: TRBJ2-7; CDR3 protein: CASSFNRGQSREQYF; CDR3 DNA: TGTGCCAGCAGTTTTAATCGGGGACAGTCGCGGGAGCAGTACTTC
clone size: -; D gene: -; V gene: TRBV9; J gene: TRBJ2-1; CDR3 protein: CASSLSGLSYNEQFF; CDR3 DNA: TGTGCCAGCAGCCTAAGCGGGCTCTCCTACAATGAGCAGTTCTTC
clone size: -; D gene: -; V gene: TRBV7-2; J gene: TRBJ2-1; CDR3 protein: CASSLGGGGVPFEQFF; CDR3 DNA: TGTGCCAGCAGCTTAGGGGGCGGCGGGGTGCCTTTTGAGCAGTTCTTC
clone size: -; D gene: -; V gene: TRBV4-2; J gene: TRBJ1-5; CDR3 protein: CASSQVGGAEVLGQPQHF; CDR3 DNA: TGTGCCAGCAGCCAAGTCGGAGGGGCTGAGGTGCTTGGTCAGCCCCAGCATTTT
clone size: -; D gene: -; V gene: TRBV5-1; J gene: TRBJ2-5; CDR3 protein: CASSFGTGPQETQYF; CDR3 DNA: TGCGCCAGCAGCTTTGGAACAGGTCCTCAAGAGACCCAGTACTTC
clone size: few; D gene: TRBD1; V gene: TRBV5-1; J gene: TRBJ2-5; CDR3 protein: CASSTGTGTQETQYF; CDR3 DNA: TGCGCCAGCAGCACCGGGACAGGGACGCAAGAGACCCAGTACTTC
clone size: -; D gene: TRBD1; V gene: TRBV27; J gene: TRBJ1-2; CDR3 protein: CASSLRLDRVLTF; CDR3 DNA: TGTGCCAGCAGTTTAAGATTGGACAGGGTTCTTACCTTC
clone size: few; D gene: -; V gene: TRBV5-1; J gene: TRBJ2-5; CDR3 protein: CASSLSGARVETQYF; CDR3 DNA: TGCGCCAGCAGCTTGTCAGGGGCTAGGGTTGAGACCCAGTACTTC
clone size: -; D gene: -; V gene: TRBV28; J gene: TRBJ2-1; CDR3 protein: CASSRAGALNNEQFF; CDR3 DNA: TGTGCCAGCAGCCGGGCGGGGGCCCTTAACAATGAGCAGTTCTTC
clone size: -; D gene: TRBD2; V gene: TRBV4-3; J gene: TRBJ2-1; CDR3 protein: CASSQTPGLAGERWWNEQFF; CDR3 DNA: TGCGCCAGCAGCCAAACTCCGGGACTAGCGGGAGAAAGATGGTGGAATGAGCAGTTCTTC
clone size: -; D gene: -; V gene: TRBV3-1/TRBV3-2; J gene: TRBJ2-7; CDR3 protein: CASSQKQLNEQYF; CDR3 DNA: TGTGCCAGCAGCCAAAAACAGTTGAACGAGCAGTACTTC
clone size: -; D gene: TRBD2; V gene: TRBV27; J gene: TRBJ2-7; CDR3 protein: CAPLRAGVYEQYF; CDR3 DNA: TGTGCCCCCTTGAGAGCGGGAGTCTACGAGCAGTACTTC
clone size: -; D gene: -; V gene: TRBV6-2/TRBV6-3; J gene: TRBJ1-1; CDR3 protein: CASSSRGRTEAFF; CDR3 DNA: TGTGCCAGCAGTTCCAGGGGTAGGACTGAAGCTTTCTTT
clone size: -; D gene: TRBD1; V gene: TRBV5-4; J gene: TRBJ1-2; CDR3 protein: CASSLGTGGGDGYGYTF; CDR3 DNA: TGTGCCAGCAGCTTAGGGACAGGGGGGGGTGATGGCTATGGCTACACCTTC
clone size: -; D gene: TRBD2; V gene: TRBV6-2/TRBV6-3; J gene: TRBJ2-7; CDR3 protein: CASSYGWSSGGYEQYF; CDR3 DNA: TGTGCCAGCAGTTACGGGTGGTCTAGCGGCGGTTACGAGCAGTACTTC
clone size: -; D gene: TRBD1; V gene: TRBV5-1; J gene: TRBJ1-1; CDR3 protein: CASRQTGVHTEAFF; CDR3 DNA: TGCGCCAGCAGACAGACAGGGGTCCACACTGAAGCTTTCTTT
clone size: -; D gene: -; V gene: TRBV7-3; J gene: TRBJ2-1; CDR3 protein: CASSLKSGEQFF; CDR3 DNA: TGTGCCAGCAGCTTAAAGTCGGGTGAGCAGTTCTTC
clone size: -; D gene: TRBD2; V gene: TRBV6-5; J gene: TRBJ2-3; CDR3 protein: CASSYRGGGDDTQYF; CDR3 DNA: TGTGCCAGCAGTTACCGGGGCGGGGGGGACGATACGCAGTATTTT
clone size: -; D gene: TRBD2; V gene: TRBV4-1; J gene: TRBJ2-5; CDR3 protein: CASSQDWGTSGREETQYF; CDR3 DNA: TGCGCCAGCAGCCAAGATTGGGGGACTAGCGGGAGAGAAGAGACCCAGTACTTC
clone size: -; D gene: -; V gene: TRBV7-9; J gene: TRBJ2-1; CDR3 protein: CASSLRQPIHEQFF; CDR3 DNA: TGTGCCAGCAGCCTCCGACAGCCCATCCATGAGCAGTTCTTC
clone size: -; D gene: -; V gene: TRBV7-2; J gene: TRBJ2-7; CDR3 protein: CASSLAFGSSYEQYF; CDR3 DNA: TGTGCCAGCAGCTTAGCCTTTGGGAGCTCCTACGAGCAGTACTTC
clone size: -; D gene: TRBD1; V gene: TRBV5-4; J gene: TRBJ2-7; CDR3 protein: CASSLGQGMYYEQYF; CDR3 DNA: TGTGCCAGCAGCCTAGGACAGGGAATGTACTACGAGCAGTACTTC